The T cell receptor (beta chain) described here comes from a study of T cells in Graves' hyperthyroidism and ophthalmopathy. Study-level points and caveats: Stable hyperthyroidism and ophthalmopathy were separated using 13 V-J signatures. For ophthalmopathy, model prediction preceded onset by a median about 6.4 months.

The CDR3 has 15 residues. J was trimmed by 4 bases and V by 2 bases; bases with no gene match: 8. CDR1 and CDR2 (germline): SGHRS, YFSETQ. Amplified TCR beta CDR3 regions came from RNA transcripts. The primer set for the first-round RT-PCR of the TCR CDR3 was HTBI. TCRdb ran MiXCR on the multiplex PCR reads and lists one entry per CDR3 protein. The sample lists 200,000 to 250,000 distinct CDR3 sequences, less than 20% occurring once. Turning to this clonotype: Its antigen is unidentified.

Thyroid ultrasound, orbital computed tomography, clinical symptoms, and serum thyroxine and TRAb underpinned diagnoses. V is TRBV5-1 and J is TRBJ1-2; 7 bases are a match to TRBD1. Sequenced sample: blood. The origin of this receptor is a woman between 45 and 65 years old with Graves' hyperthyroidism. The CDR3 bases are TGCGCCAGCAGCTTAGACGGGACAGCCCCCTATGGCTACACCTTC. Translated: CASSLDGTAPYGYTF. Complete variable domain (other parts from reference TRBV5-1 and TRBJ1-2): KAGVTQTPRYLIKTRGQQVTLSCSPISGHRSVSWYQQTPGQGLQFLFEYFSETQRNKGNFPGRFSGRQFSNSRSEMNVSTLELGDSALYLCASSLDGTAPYGYTFGSGTRLTVV.